A single sample is the source of the 27 T cell receptor beta chains below, sequenced in a study of T cell changes during pregnancy in multiple sclerosis. Repertoires were generated with immunoSEQ multiplex PCR, while TCRdb's copy carries only in-frame clones and drops some. The repertoire holds 93,000 or so clones, with roughly 92% as singletons. The material sequenced was peripheral blood, taken after pregnancy. Receptor source: a female donor with multiple sclerosis, enrolled in a pregnancy study.

The chain links TRBV14 to TRBJ1-1; tentatively, D is TRBD1 (5 bases). The germline V gene has CDR1 SGHDN and CDR2 FVKESK. The length of the CDR3 is 14 residues. Trimming removed 1 base from V and 5 bases from J, with 11 bases in between. The DNA for the CDR3 is TGTGCCAGCAGCCAAGTTTACGGGGGGACTGAAGCTTTCTTT. This sequence encodes CASSQVYGGTEAFF.

This clone was found a few times. The CDR3: CASSRGPEQYF. CDR3 DNA sequence: TGTGCCAGCAGTAGAGGGCCCGAGCAGTACTTC. The gene calls are TRBV6-1 and TRBJ2-7; D is perhaps TRBD2 (5 bases). In germline, CDR1 is MNHNS, CDR2 SASEGT. The CDR3 is 11 amino acids. Deletions cut 5 bases from V and 6 bases from J, with 8 bases between.

The chain couples TRBV5-4 to TRBJ2-3, with D hard to call. The germline gives CDR1 SGHNT, CDR2 YYREEE (reference sequence). The V gene lost 1 base and the J gene lost 3 bases, with 6 bases spanning the gap. This CDR3 is built from 13 residues. The CDR3 sequence: CASSLFATDTQYF. The CDR3 region has the DNA TGTGCCAGCAGCTTGTTTGCGACAGATACGCAGTATTTT.

The count of this clone is one. The chain's CDR3 is CASGIAGDHEQFF. DNA for the CDR3: TGTGCCAGCGGGATAGCGGGAGACCATGAGCAGTTCTTC. The chain uses TRBV6-5 and TRBJ2-1, with 9 bases matching TRBD2. Looked up from germline, CDR1 is MNHEY and CDR2 is SVGAGI. V trimming: 8 bases; J trimming: 8 bases; junction bases outside the gene matches: 7. The CDR3 runs to 13 residues.

The gene calls are TRBV28 and TRBJ1-5, with 8 bases that match TRBD1. Germline CDR1 is MDHEN and CDR2 is SYDVKM. The CDR3 is 17 residues long. Trimming cost V 6 bases and J 2 bases; bases outside gene matches: 12. This chain's CDR3 is CASSRTGTDWGNQPQHF. As DNA, the CDR3 is TGTGCCAGCAGCCGGACAGGGACCGATTGGGGCAATCAGCCCCAGCATTTT.

V is TRBV23-1 and J is TRBJ2-2; 12 positions match TRBD2. TRBV23-1 is an ORF; its function is uncertain. Germline trimming cut 0 bases from V and 13 bases from J; bases unmatched to any gene: 15. The CDR3 is made up of 18 amino acids. Written as DNA, the CDR3 is TGCGCCAGCAGTCAATCGAGTCTAGCGGGAGGGCTTGCATTTGCGCTGTTTTTT. Its translation: CASSQSSLAGGLAFALFF.

Details on this clone: Its ends do not fully match the called genes, so a read error is possible. The rearrangement links TRBV11-2 to TRBJ2-2; D ambiguous. The length of the CDR3 is 12 residues. CDR1 SGHAT and CDR2 FQNNGV come from the germline V gene. This chain's CDR3 is CASILSGGELFF. The CDR3 nucleotides read TGTGCCAGCATCTTATCCGGGGGGGAGCTGTTTTTT.

Written as DNA, the CDR3 is TGTGCCACCACTAAATCAGGGTCTGGAAACACCATATATTTT. Amino acids: CATTKSGSGNTIYF. V is TRBV10-3 and J is TRBJ1-3; weak D call: TRBD1 (5 bases). The V gene lost 10 bases and the J gene lost 1 base, with 14 bases spanning the gap. The CDR3 length is 14 residues. The V gene's germline CDR1 is ENHRY and CDR2 SYGVKD.

This clone came up once. The chain recombines TRBV18 with TRBJ2-3; 11 positions match TRBD2. V shed 4 bases, J shed 1 base, and the junction held 7 bases outside the gene matches. The V gene's germline CDR1 is KGHSH and CDR2 LQKENI. This CDR3 region has 17 residues. CDR3 residues: CASSHSGRAEGTDTQYF. The CDR3, as DNA: TGTGCCAGCTCACATAGCGGGAGGGCTGAGGGCACAGATACGCAGTATTTT.

On this clone itself: The germline gene is not matched at one end of the junction; a read error may be the cause. This chain joins TRBV5-1 and TRBJ1-1; D may be TRBD1 (5 bases). The germline V gene encodes CDR1 SGHRS and CDR2 YFSETQ. CDR3 length: 14 amino acids. CDR3: CAGSSGHLNTEAFF. The CDR3 DNA sequence: TGCGCCGGCAGCTCTGGACACTTGAACACTGAAGCTTTCTTT. Looking up the rest from reference TRBV5-1 and TRBJ1-1 gives the full variable domain: KAGVTQTPRYLIKTRGQQVTLSCSPISGHRSVSWYQQTPGQGLQFLFEYFSETQRNKGNFPGRFSGRQFSNSRSEMNVSTLELGDSALYLCAGSSGHLNTEAFFGQGTRLTVV.

The CDR3 is CASSPSTGSFYEQYF. In nucleotides, the CDR3 is TGCGCCAGCAGCCCGTCGACAGGGAGCTTCTACGAGCAGTACTTC. The rearrangement links TRBV5-1 to TRBJ2-7; TRBD1 matches 7 bases. This CDR3 region has 15 residues. Germline V gene lookup returns CDR1 SGHRS and CDR2 YFSETQ. J lost 3 bases, V lost 4 bases, and 10 bases had no gene match. The full variable domain, its missing parts supplied by reference TRBV5-1 and TRBJ2-7, is KAGVTQTPRYLIKTRGQQVTLSCSPISGHRSVSWYQQTPGQGLQFLFEYFSETQRNKGNFPGRFSGRQFSNSRSEMNVSTLELGDSALYLCASSPSTGSFYEQYFGPGTRLTVT.

V gene TRBV7-9 combines with J gene TRBJ2-5; 8 bases line up with TRBD2. V shed 5 bases and J 5 bases; nucleotides not matched to a gene: 13. Germline V gene data show CDR1 as SEHNR and CDR2 as FQNEAQ (reference sequence). The CDR3 consists of 16 residues. CDR3 residues: CASSRTAGVMWETQYF. CDR3 DNA: TGTGCCAGCAGCCGTACAGCGGGGGTAATGTGGGAGACCCAGTACTTC.

The chain couples TRBV18 to TRBJ2-7; TRBD1 agrees at 12 bases. With 2 bases clipped from V and 4 bases from J, the junction kept 6 bases outside the gene matches. The CDR3 extends over 16 amino acids. Germline V gene sequence: CDR1 KGHSH, CDR2 LQKENI. The CDR3 nucleotides are TGTGCCAGCTCACCAAGGGAGGGACAGGGGGCATACGAGCAGTACTTC. Amino acids: CASSPREGQGAYEQYF.

This clone appeared once. The chain links TRBV30 to TRBJ1-2, with a weak D call TRBD1 (6 bases). The germline gives CDR1 GTSNPN, CDR2 SVGIG (reference sequence). V lost 4 bases to trimming and J lost 3 bases, with 15 bases between them. The CDR3 runs 14 residues. CDR3 nucleotides: TGTGCCTGGATGAGTACAGGGCTCTACTATGGCTACACCTTC. Residues: CAWMSTGLYYGYTF.

V is TRBV15 and J is TRBJ2-3; 10 bases are shared with TRBD2. CDR3 length: 17 residues. The V segment lost 3 bases and the J segment 3 bases; nucleotides outside the gene matches: 9. The V gene's germline CDR1 is LNHNV and CDR2 YYDKDF (reference sequence). Here the CDR3 DNA reads TGTGCCACCAGCAGCCGGGGGGCTAGCGGGAGAACAGATACGCAGTATTTT. It yields the protein CATSSRGASGRTDTQYF.

The rearrangement joins TRBV5-1 to TRBJ2-7; D is undetermined. The CDR3 contains 15 residues. Germline V lookup: CDR1 SGHRS, CDR2 YFSETQ. V lost 3 bases, J lost 0 bases, and 13 bases lay in between. The CDR3 loop is CASSSPTESSYEQYF. As DNA, the CDR3 is TGCGCCAGCAGCTCTCCGACGGAGAGCTCCTACGAGCAGTACTTC.

J is TRBJ1-1 and V is TRBV7-2; no reliable D call. Trimming removed 5 bases at V and 0 bases at J, with 10 bases between. The CDR3 covers 14 residues. CDR1 and CDR2 from the germline V gene are SGHTA and FQGNSA. The DNA for the CDR3 is TGTGCCAGCAGCCAACAGAGAATGAACACTGAAGCTTTCTTT. Protein: CASSQQRMNTEAFF.

The chain employs TRBV11-2 and TRBJ1-5, with a tentative D call TRBD1 (6 bases). This CDR3 has 15 residues. Germline-derived CDR1 and CDR2 are SGHAT and FQNNGV. The V end lost 5 bases, the J end lost 10 bases, and 21 bases lay between the germline ends. This CDR3 reads CASSPTAAMDSPQHF. Written as DNA, the CDR3 is TGTGCCAGCAGCCCTACCGCAGCAATGGACAGCCCCCAGCATTTT.

The chain uses TRBV7-3 and TRBJ2-5; the match to TRBD1 covers 7 bases. This CDR3 spans 13 amino acids. CDR1 SGHTA and CDR2 FQGTGA come from the germline V gene. The V segment lost 2 bases and the J segment 5 bases; nucleotides outside the gene matches: 2. CDR3 region: CASSLDRVETQYF. The CDR3 DNA sequence: TGTGCCAGCAGCTTAGACAGGGTGGAGACCCAGTACTTC.

The chain has TRBV4-1 and TRBJ2-1, with D possibly TRBD2 on 6 matching bases. Trimming took 7 bases from V and 0 from J, leaving 19 bases between them. CDR3 length equals 17 residues. Germline V gene data show CDR1 as MGHRA and CDR2 as YSYEKL. The chain's CDR3 is CASTKEGSGGSYNEQFF. In DNA form, the CDR3 reads TGCGCCAGCACCAAAGAGGGCTCCGGGGGCTCCTACAATGAGCAGTTCTTC.

This chain connects TRBV7-8 to TRBJ2-7; 8 nucleotides align to TRBD1. Germline CDR1 reads SGHVS; CDR2 reads FQNEAQ. CDR3 length: 15 amino acids. With V trimmed by 5 bases and J by 3 bases, 9 bases remained unmatched. The CDR3 spells CASSPNRDRYYEQYF. The CDR3 DNA sequence: TGTGCCAGCAGCCCTAACCGGGACAGGTACTACGAGCAGTACTTC.

V is TRBV6-1 and J is TRBJ2-3; 15 nucleotides agree with TRBD2. Losses at the gene ends were 1 base for V and 6 bases for J; bases not matched to a gene: 8. The CDR3 spans 18 residues. Germline lookup yields CDR1 MNHNS and CDR2 SASEGT. The CDR3, as DNA: TGTGCCAGCAGTGAAGAGGGACTAGCGGGGGGAGTTAGGGATACGCAGTATTTT. This codes for CASSEEGLAGGVRDTQYF.

V usage is TRBV7-8 and J usage is TRBJ1-1; D not resolved. This CDR3 has 15 residues. V shed 0 bases and J shed 0 bases, with 8 bases lying between them. CDR1 is SGHVS and CDR2 is FQNEAQ in the germline V gene. The CDR3, as DNA: TGTGCCAGCAGCTTAGCGGTCCTATTGAACACTGAAGCTTTCTTT. This sequence encodes CASSLAVLLNTEAFF.

This chain connects TRBV7-8 to TRBJ1-1; D gene uncertain. This CDR3 has 11 amino acids. With 5 bases removed from V and 8 bases from J, the gap between germline ends came to 9 bases. From germline, CDR1 is SGHVS and CDR2 FQNEAQ. The CDR3 here is CASSLNREAFF. In nucleotides, the CDR3 is TGTGCCAGCAGCCTTAATCGGGAAGCTTTCTTT. Drawing the rest from reference TRBV7-8 and TRBJ1-1, the complete variable domain is GAGVSQSPRYKVAKRGQDVALRCDPISGHVSLFWYQQALGQGPEFLTYFQNEAQLDKSGLPSDRFFAERPEGSVSTLKIQRTQQEDSAVYLCASSLNREAFFGQGTRLTVV.

The chain has TRBV11-2 and TRBJ2-7, with 12 bases aligning to TRBD1. The CDR3 totals 15 residues. CDR1 and CDR2 from the germline V gene are SGHAT and FQNNGV. V lost 3 bases and J lost 4; bases outside the gene matches: 4. In DNA form, the CDR3 reads TGTGCCAGCAGCTTGGGGACAGGGGGCCCATACGAGCAGTACTTC. This gives the protein CASSLGTGGPYEQYF.

The CDR3 DNA is TGTGCCAGCTCAGGGGGGTTGTGGACTGAAGCTTTCTTT. Protein: CASSGGLWTEAFF. This sequence joins TRBV18 and TRBJ1-1, with D perhaps TRBD1 (5 bases). Trimming shortened V by 5 bases and J by 5 bases, and 12 bases separated the two germline ends. The CDR3 contains 13 residues. Germline lookup yields CDR1 KGHSH and CDR2 LQKENI.

The J gene is TRBJ2-3, the V gene TRBV27, with a weak D call TRBD2 (6 bases). V was cut by 5 bases and J by 4 bases, with 10 bases left in between. There are 13 residues in the CDR3. Germline CDR1 MNHEY, CDR2 SMNVEV (reference sequence). The CDR3 region is CASSPPGADTQYF. CDR3 nucleotides: TGTGCCAGCAGTCCTCCGGGGGCAGATACGCAGTATTTT.